These 25 T cell receptor beta chains share one sample of origin, sequenced in a study of glioma-infiltrating T cells after dendritic cell vaccination. Generated by immunoSEQ multiplex PCR, the TCRdb table keeps only in-frame clones and is missing some. This repertoire shows under 35,000 clones, approximately 90% found once; its top ten account for about 2%. This material consisted of blood, taken before dendritic cell vaccination. Source of these receptors: a human donor with glioblastoma.

For the CDR3, the DNA is TGTGCCAGCTCACCCACGGAACGAGTTACTAATGGCTACACCTTC. Translated, it gives CASSPTERVTNGYTF. The J gene is TRBJ1-2, the V gene TRBV18; D remains ambiguous. This CDR3 comprises 15 residues. Germline CDR1 is KGHSH and CDR2 is LQKENI. Trimming took 3 bases from V and 6 from J, leaving 17 bases between them.

The J gene is TRBJ2-5, the V gene TRBV7-2; TRBD2 matches 7 bases. The CDR3 sequence is 16 residues long. CDR1 is SGHTA and CDR2 is FQGNSA in the germline V gene. The J segment lost 5 bases and the V segment lost 2 bases, leaving 11 bases of the junction unmatched. CDR3 DNA sequence: TGTGCCAGCAGCTTAATGGGGGGGACTCCCCCGGAGACCCAGTACTTC. It encodes CASSLMGGTPPETQYF.

This chain joins TRBV10-1 and TRBJ2-5, with 7 bases identical to TRBD2. From germline, CDR1 is WNHNN and CDR2 SYGVQD (reference sequence). This CDR3 comprises 15 residues. V lost 6 bases and J lost 2; bases outside the gene matches: 9. CDR3 loop: CASSEGLVGQETQYF. DNA of the CDR3: TGCGCCAGCAGCGAAGGACTAGTTGGGCAAGAGACCCAGTACTTC.

The CDR3 spells CASSQGLAGGPGTGELFF. The CDR3 DNA reads as TGTGCCAGCAGCCAGGGACTAGCGGGGGGGCCGGGCACCGGGGAGCTGTTTTTT. This sequence joins TRBV4-2 and TRBJ2-2; 16 bases line up with TRBD2. The CDR3 extends over 18 amino acids. With 3 bases clipped from V and 4 bases from J, the junction kept 5 bases outside the gene matches. CDR1 is LGHNA, CDR2 YNFKEQ, per germline.

V usage is TRBV30 and J usage is TRBJ1-6; the D is unclear. The CDR3 is 14 residues long. The V end lost 2 bases, the J end lost 0 bases, and 5 bases lay between the germline ends. Germline V gene lookup returns CDR1 GTSNPN and CDR2 SVGIG (reference sequence). CDR3 DNA: TGTGCCTGGAGTCCGGGCTCCTATAATTCACCCCTCCACTTT. It is translated as CAWSPGSYNSPLHF.

The rearrangement joins TRBV6-5 to TRBJ2-3; TRBD2 is a possible D gene (5 bases). V dropped 6 bases and J dropped 0 bases, with 10 bases sitting between them. This CDR3 region has 14 residues. Per the germline V gene, CDR1 is MNHEY and CDR2 is SVGAGI. CDR3 DNA sequence: TGTGCCAGCAGCCTGGGGAGAAGCACAGATACGCAGTATTTT. Encoded protein: CASSLGRSTDTQYF.

This chain joins TRBV5-5 and TRBJ2-7, with 8 bases matching TRBD2. J lost 0 bases, V lost 3 bases, and 11 bases had no gene match. Germline V gives CDR1 SGHKS, CDR2 YYEKEE (reference sequence). This CDR3 has 17 residues. The CDR3 spells CASSSSRGGSSSYEQYF. CDR3 coding DNA: TGTGCCAGCAGCTCGTCCCGGGGGGGCTCAAGCTCCTACGAGCAGTACTTC.

This sequence joins TRBV6-1 and TRBJ2-1, with 7 bases aligning to TRBD2. This CDR3 is 16 amino acids long. Germline CDR1 MNHNS, CDR2 SASEGT. The V gene end was trimmed by 2 bases and the J gene end by 2 bases; junction bases not matched to a gene: 6. In DNA form, the CDR3 reads TGTGCCAGCAGTGAATGGGGGGAGGGCACCTACAATGAGCAGTTCTTC. It codes for CASSEWGEGTYNEQFF.

V gene TRBV15 combines with J gene TRBJ2-5; the D gene is possibly TRBD2 (5 bases). Judging by the DNA end, TRBJ2-7 fits better; the J call may be wrong. CDR3 size: 16 residues. Germline V gene data show CDR1 as LNHNV and CDR2 as YYDKDF (reference sequence). CDR3 nucleotide sequence: TGTGCCACCAGCAGAGATGGAACGGGGAGCTCCTACGAGCAGTACTTC. Protein sequence: CATSRDGTGSSYEQYF.

The chain joins TRBV15 to TRBJ2-2, with 12 bases aligning to TRBD1. V was clipped by 0 bases and J by 7 bases; unmatched bases: 9. The germline V gene encodes CDR1 LNHNV and CDR2 YYDKDF (reference sequence). The CDR3 runs to 18 residues. For the CDR3, the DNA is TGTGCCACCAGCAGAGAGGTTTGGGACAGGGGGCCCGGCGGGGAGCTGTTTTTT. Translated: CATSREVWDRGPGGELFF.

J is TRBJ1-5 and V is TRBV19, with 9 positions matching TRBD1. V shed 8 bases and J 3 bases; nucleotides not matched to a gene: 2. CDR1 and CDR2 from the germline V gene are LNHDA and SQIVND (reference sequence). This CDR3 is 13 amino acids long. CDR3 DNA sequence: TGTGCCAGTCGGGACAGGGACAATCAGCCCCAGCATTTT. This gives the protein CASRDRDNQPQHF.

J is TRBJ2-7 and V is TRBV18; D might be TRBD1 (5 bases). CDR1 and CDR2 (germline): KGHSH, LQKENI. The ends were cut back, 6 bases at V and 3 bases at J, with 12 bases in the middle. The CDR3 loop spans 13 amino acids. The CDR3 nucleotides are TGTGCCAGCTCTCCTGGACACCTCTACGAGCAGTACTTC. Its translation is CASSPGHLYEQYF.

The V gene is TRBV19, the J gene TRBJ2-1, with D possibly matching TRBD2 (6 bases). The V end was cut by 2 bases, the J end by 7 bases, with 12 bases between. The CDR3 sequence is 14 residues long. Germline V gene data show CDR1 as LNHDA and CDR2 as SQIVND (reference sequence). The CDR3: CASSITGERNEQFF. For the CDR3, the DNA is TGTGCCAGTAGTATAACGGGGGAACGTAATGAGCAGTTCTTC.

The rearrangement joins TRBV14 to TRBJ2-2; 7 bases match TRBD2. There are 15 residues in the CDR3. After removal of 5 bases from V and 8 bases from J, the junction contained 11 bases not matched to a gene. Per the germline V gene, CDR1 is SGHDN and CDR2 is FVKESK. CDR3 DNA sequence: TGTGCCAGCAGCTCGAGACTAGCAGTTGTTGGGGAGCTGTTTTTT. Protein product: CASSSRLAVVGELFF.

As regards this clone: One end of the junction does not line up with germline, which may come from a read error. The chain couples TRBV2 to TRBJ1-2, with 7 bases that match TRBD1. CDR1 and CDR2 (germline): SNHLY, FYNNEI. The CDR3 spans 15 residues. The CDR3 is CASREGGRGAYGYTF. In DNA, the CDR3 is TGTGCCAGCAGAGAAGGGGGCAGGGGAGCCTATGGCTACACCTTC.

The rearrangement joins TRBV29-1 to TRBJ1-2, with D hard to call. Germline V gives CDR1 SQVTM, CDR2 ANQGSEA. The CDR3 is made up of 11 amino acids. V gave up 3 bases and J gave up 7 bases, with 9 bases separating them. CDR3 nucleotide sequence: TGCAGCGTTGAGAGGGATAGTGGCTACACCTTC. Translated, it gives CSVERDSGYTF. The full variable domain, with the rest looked up from reference TRBV29-1 and TRBJ1-2, is SAVISQKPSRDICQRGTSLTIQCQVDSQVTMMFWYRQQPGQSLTLIATANQGSEATYESGFVIDKFPISRPNLTFSTLTVSNMSPEDSSIYLCSVERDSGYTFGSGTRLTVV.

This chain connects TRBV19 to TRBJ2-1; D is ambiguous. V lost 2 bases, J lost 2 bases, and 13 bases lay in between. This CDR3 comprises 16 residues. Germline CDR1 reads LNHDA; CDR2 reads SQIVND (reference sequence). CDR3 sequence (DNA): TGTGCCAGTAGTATATCGCGGAAGGCGGCCTACAATGAGCAGTTCTTC. Its translation: CASSISRKAAYNEQFF.

The chain recombines TRBV18 with TRBJ1-2, with D uncertain. This CDR3 contains 12 residues. V was clipped by 2 bases and J by 2 bases, with 3 bases between them. Germline lookup yields CDR1 KGHSH and CDR2 LQKENI. The CDR3 nucleotides read TGTGCCAGCTCACCAGAGAACTATGGCTACACCTTC. The encoded protein is CASSPENYGYTF.

This chain uses TRBV2 with TRBJ1-5, with a tentative D call TRBD1 (6 bases). CDR1 is SNHLY, CDR2 FYNNEI, per germline. The CDR3 is made up of 15 amino acids. With 3 bases removed from V and 3 bases from J, the gap between germline ends came to 12 bases. CDR3 residues: CASSDSDSTNQPQHF. The CDR3 DNA is TGTGCCAGCAGTGATTCGGACAGCACCAATCAGCCCCAGCATTTT.

The V call is TRBV7-9, the J call TRBJ2-1; perhaps TRBD1 as D (6 bases). The V gene's germline CDR1 is SEHNR and CDR2 FQNEAQ (reference sequence). Trimming removed 5 bases from V and 9 bases from J, with 17 bases in between. This CDR3 comprises 14 residues. CDR3 in DNA: TGTGCCAGCAGCATCCGGGACATTAAGGGTGAGCAGTTCTTC. This sequence encodes CASSIRDIKGEQFF.

This chain connects TRBV10-3 to TRBJ2-3; 12 bases are shared with TRBD1. V shed 9 bases, J shed 6 bases, and the junction held 4 bases outside the gene matches. In germline, CDR1 is ENHRY, CDR2 SYGVKD. CDR3 length equals 13 residues. CDR3 sequence: CAMGTGGYDTQYF. CDR3 nucleotide sequence: TGTGCCATGGGGACAGGGGGCTATGATACGCAGTATTTT.

The chain couples TRBV6-5 to TRBJ1-2; TRBD1 aligns across 7 bases. CDR3 size: 16 residues. Unmatched junction bases numbered 8, after V lost 0 bases and J lost 4 bases. Germline V CDR1 and CDR2: MNHEY, SVGAGI. The CDR3 is CASSYSSTGTAYGYTF. DNA for the CDR3: TGTGCCAGCAGTTACTCGTCAACCGGGACAGCCTATGGCTACACCTTC.

V is TRBV19 and J is TRBJ2-2, with 8 bases that match TRBD1. The V gene's germline CDR1 is LNHDA and CDR2 SQIVND (reference sequence). This CDR3 is built from 16 residues. V lost 3 bases and J lost 6; bases outside the gene matches: 9. The CDR3 reads CASSIGQGAFAGELFF. CDR3 in DNA: TGTGCCAGTAGTATCGGCCAGGGGGCTTTTGCCGGGGAGCTGTTTTTT.

The rearrangement uses TRBV19 and TRBJ2-7, with 9 bases aligning to TRBD1. The junction had 6 bases not matched to a gene; V was cut back by 5 bases and J by 4 bases. Per the germline V gene, CDR1 is LNHDA and CDR2 is SQIVND (reference sequence). The CDR3 covers 14 residues. CDR3: CASSPTGGRYEQYF. CDR3 nucleotide sequence: TGTGCCAGTAGTCCCACAGGGGGCCGGTACGAGCAGTACTTC.

The chain has TRBV5-4 and TRBJ2-2, with D maybe TRBD1 (6 bases). V was trimmed by 4 bases and J by 1 base, leaving 8 bases between them. Germline loops: CDR1 SGHNT, CDR2 YYREEE (reference sequence). The CDR3 runs 14 residues. CDR3 in amino acids: CASSAQGNTGELFF. The CDR3 region has the DNA TGTGCCAGCAGCGCACAGGGGAACACCGGGGAGCTGTTTTTT.